These T cell receptor beta chains were read from a single sample in a study of immune evolution from preneoplasia to lung adenocarcinoma. Sequencing used immunoSEQ multiplex PCR; TCRdb keeps in-frame clones, though not all of them. The sample has more than 5,000 clones, around 79% seen once; the top ten hold 2.5% to 3.5%. The sequenced sample consisted of FFPE minimally invasive lung adenocarcinoma tissue. The source is a person aged 55-80 years with lung adenocarcinoma. Each CDR3 is given with its conserved first and last residue. The D gene is left open where the match is weak.

v_gene	j_gene	d_gene	CDR3aa
TRBV5-8	TRBJ2-5	TRBD1	CASSPGDRDREETQYF
TRBV6-1	TRBJ2-7	TRBD1	CASSELPDRGNEQYF
TRBV4-1	TRBJ2-7	TRBD2	CASSQELGTSGRSYWDEQYF
TRBV5-1	TRBJ2-5	NA	CASSWNGGVQETQYF
TRBV27	TRBJ1-1	NA	CASSFDGVREAFF
TRBV4-1	TRBJ1-2	NA	CASSQERVSANYGYTF
TRBV29-1	TRBJ1-2	TRBD1	CSVTGTDFYGYTF
TRBV29-1	TRBJ2-2	NA	CSVEDGGENTGELFF
TRBV5-8	TRBJ2-7	NA	CASSWGRTYEQYF
TRBV7-2	TRBJ2-1	TRBD2	CASSPGGERGSEQFF
TRBV28	TRBJ2-2	NA	CASSYLRRSGELFF
TRBV11-3	TRBJ1-4	NA	CASSLEGGVNEKLFF
TRBV19	TRBJ2-3	NA	CASSIDARGGRDTQYF
TRBV11-3	TRBJ2-1	NA	CASRLYNEQFF
TRBV2	TRBJ2-3	NA	CASMPPFTDTQYF
TRBV9	TRBJ2-1	NA	CASSIAHYNEQFF
TRBV7-2	TRBJ1-1	NA	CASSRTENTEAFF
TRBV2	TRBJ2-3	TRBD2	CASRGGLAGTDTQYF
TRBV7-8	TRBJ1-4	TRBD1	CASSPLRDREKLFF
TRBV7-3	TRBJ2-3	NA	CASSLINGNTDTQYF
TRBV2	TRBJ1-2	TRBD1	CANGQGSDYGYTF
TRBV5-1	TRBJ2-5	NA	CASSLGGGAEETQYF
TRBV28	TRBJ1-5	NA	CASTGQYSNQPQHF
TRBV6-6	TRBJ2-7	TRBD2	CASSYSGTSGINEQYF
TRBV7-9	TRBJ1-1	NA	CASRRPGTFSEAFF
TRBV6-5	TRBJ1-3	TRBD1	CASSFNPLDRTDTIYF
TRBV29-1	TRBJ2-1	TRBD2	CSFLSGGANEQFF
TRBV5-4	TRBJ2-2	TRBD2	CASSLGGGNTGELFF
TRBV4-1	TRBJ1-5	TRBD1	CASSQEDRGHQPQHF
TRBV7-7	TRBJ1-3	NA	CASSLGPGRGNTIYF
TRBV6-4	TRBJ2-3	TRBD2	CASSLAGSTDTQYF
TRBV23-1	TRBJ1-4	TRBD1	CASSHPGQGGEKLFF
TRBV6-4	TRBJ2-1	TRBD2	CASQGLAGVNEQFF
TRBV28	TRBJ2-7	TRBD1	CASSPGQGVTSYEQYF
TRBV7-9	TRBJ2-1	NA	CASSLASSGEQFF
TRBV27	TRBJ1-1	NA	CASSLSYGTEAFF
TRBV18	TRBJ1-1	NA	CASSPSRGGNTEAFF
TRBV18	TRBJ1-1	NA	CASSPQENTEAFF
TRBV6-1	TRBJ2-5	NA	CASTKGSIQETQYF
TRBV28	TRBJ2-7	NA	CASTLRAGRTYEQYF
TRBV28	TRBJ2-7	NA	CASSWTITEPYEQYF
TRBV4-1	TRBJ1-2	NA	CASSQDGDYGYTF
TRBV7-9	TRBJ2-2	TRBD1	CASNLRQGSITGELFF
TRBV18	TRBJ2-1	TRBD1	CASSPATGKGNNEQFF
TRBV23-1	TRBJ1-1	NA	CASSQNLDRGQSKLNTEAFF
TRBV6-1	TRBJ1-1	NA	CASRTPQNTEAFF
TRBV6-4	TRBJ2-3	TRBD2	CASAVSGGRTDTQYF
TRBV11-3	TRBJ2-7	NA	CASSYVAAGGGEQYF
TRBV9	TRBJ1-3	NA	CASSVDSGNTIYF
TRBV2	TRBJ2-3	TRBD1	CASEKDRGTDTQYF
TRBV9	TRBJ1-3	NA	CASSDRRDSRSGNTIYF
TRBV11-2	TRBJ2-7	TRBD2	CASSFLTSGSHEQYF
TRBV27	TRBJ1-5	NA	CASRGSNQPQHF
TRBV11-3	TRBJ2-7	TRBD2	CASSQIAGGVSYEQYF
TRBV29-1	TRBJ2-7	TRBD2	CSGTSGTYKGEQYF